What follows are 29 T cell receptor beta chains derived from one specimen sequenced in a study of T cell repertoires in cytomegalovirus infection. MiXCR, run by TCRdb on the reads, gives a single entry per CDR3 protein. The data show 570,000 or so distinct CDR3 sequences, 40% seen once. Their recognized antigens are unknown. The starting material was cultured PBMCs, obtained from culture after CMV antigen stimulation. The receptors were sampled from a human donor in good health (CMV status not recorded). Some clones in this sample may be carry-over from other donors' samples.

About this clonotype: This clone may be a read error of a much larger clone one base away. This chain connects TRBV7-2 to TRBJ2-1, with 13 bases fitting TRBD2. This CDR3 contains 16 residues. Trimming cost V 4 bases and J 0 bases; bases outside gene matches: 0. Germline lookup yields CDR1 SGHTA and CDR2 FQGNSA. This chain's CDR3 is CASSWTSGSSYNEQFF. The CDR3 region has the DNA TGTGCCAGCAGCTGGACTAGCGGGAGCTCCTACAATGAGCAGTTCTTC.

The rearrangement joins TRBV24-1 to TRBJ2-3, with TRBD1 matching 9 bases. J gave up 3 bases and V 4 bases, and 7 bases lay outside the gene matches. The CDR3 runs 16 residues. Germline V lookup: CDR1 KGHDR, CDR2 SFDVKD. In DNA form, the CDR3 reads TGTGCCACCAGTGACACCCCGGGACAGGGTACAGATACGCAGTATTTT. Translating gives CATSDTPGQGTDTQYF.

The genes are TRBV4-2 and TRBJ1-6, with TRBD1 matching over 7 bases. The CDR3 length is 16 residues. V shed 3 bases and J 2 bases; nucleotides not matched to a gene: 4. Germline V lookup: CDR1 LGHNA, CDR2 YNFKEQ. CDR3 sequence (DNA): TGTGCCAGCAGCCACGGCAGGGGGACCTATAATTCACCCCTCCACTTT. Translated: CASSHGRGTYNSPLHF.

Ten or more counts support this clonotype. The V call is TRBV19, the J call TRBJ1-5; TRBD1 matches 8 bases. The CDR3 is 14 amino acids. The germline gives CDR1 LNHDA, CDR2 SQIVND (reference sequence). Trimming took 5 bases from V and 2 from J; bases not matched to a gene: 2. For the CDR3, the DNA is TGTGCCAGTAGTGCGACAGGGGGCAATCAGCCCCAGCATTTT. Translating gives CASSATGGNQPQHF.

The chain has TRBV2 and TRBJ2-1, with TRBD2 identical over 10 bases. Germline CDR1 SNHLY, CDR2 FYNNEI. Germline trimming cut 3 bases from V and 12 bases from J; bases unmatched to any gene: 11. CDR3 length equals 15 residues. DNA of the CDR3: TGTGCCAGCAGTGACCCCAGCGGGGGGGTCATGGGGCAGTTCTTC. Protein: CASSDPSGGVMGQFF.

This clonotype was counted ten times or more. The chain couples TRBV5-5 to TRBJ2-3; D may be TRBD1 or TRBD2 (6 bases each). The CDR3 loop spans 14 amino acids. Germline V lookup: CDR1 SGHKS, CDR2 YYEKEE (reference sequence). Trimming left V 4 bases short and J 6 bases short, with 15 bases between. CDR3 coding DNA: TGTGCCAGCAGCCGGGGGCCCCACGCGGATACGCAGTATTTT. Translating gives CASSRGPHADTQYF.

The chain joins TRBV6-1 to TRBJ2-1, with 12 bases that match TRBD2. This CDR3 region has 19 residues. Germline loops: CDR1 MNHNS, CDR2 SASEGT. Germline trimming cut 6 bases from V and 0 bases from J; bases unmatched to any gene: 12. CDR3: CASSHPSGRASSSYNEQFF. For the CDR3, the DNA is TGTGCCAGCAGCCACCCTAGCGGGAGGGCCTCTAGCTCCTACAATGAGCAGTTCTTC.

The V and J genes are TRBV12-3 or TRBV12-4 and TRBJ1-4; the match to TRBD1 covers 7 bases. CDR3 size: 14 residues. Trimming at V came to 5 bases and at J to 7 bases, leaving 7 bases not matched to a gene. The CDR3, as DNA: TGTGCCAGCAGTCCGGGACAGTTTACTGAAAAACTGTTTTTT. Translating it yields CASSPGQFTEKLFF.

The chain couples TRBV12-3 or TRBV12-4 to TRBJ2-3, with D perhaps TRBD1 (5 bases). Trimming stripped 3 bases from V and 5 bases from J, with 12 bases between. The CDR3 has 14 residues. As DNA, the CDR3 is TGTGCCAGCAGTTTGGGGCTAGACGGAGATACGCAGTATTTT. It is translated as CASSLGLDGDTQYF.

The chain uses TRBV6-6 and TRBJ1-6, with 8 bases fitting TRBD1. The germline V gene encodes CDR1 MNHNY and CDR2 SVGAGI (reference sequence). The CDR3 runs 13 residues. The V and J ends lost 9 bases and 7 bases, in that order; junction bases with no gene match: 5. CDR3 region: CASTGQGNSPLHF. The CDR3 nucleotides are TGTGCCAGTACCGGACAGGGCAATTCACCCCTCCACTTT.

The V and J genes are TRBV7-2 and TRBJ1-5; D might be TRBD1 (5 bases). V shed 5 bases and J shed 2 bases, with 13 bases lying between them. CDR1 is SGHTA, CDR2 FQGNSA, per germline. The CDR3 covers 15 residues. DNA of the CDR3: TGTGCCAGCAGCCCCGGACAAATTGGCAATCAGCCCCAGCATTTT. Protein: CASSPGQIGNQPQHF.

The CDR3 reads CASKHRQTEELFF. The CDR3 bases are TGTGCCAGCAAACATAGACAGACCGAAGAGCTGTTTTTT. The chain uses TRBV12-3 or TRBV12-4 and TRBJ2-2, with D perhaps matching TRBD1 (5 bases). Deletions cut 7 bases from V and 11 bases from J, with 17 bases between. CDR3 length: 13 residues.

This clonotype was found a few times. The chain's CDR3 is CASSLALTRTPEAFF. CDR3 coding DNA: TGTGCCAGCAGCTTAGCGCTTACGAGGACCCCTGAAGCTTTCTTT. The rearrangement joins TRBV7-8 to TRBJ1-1; D not resolved. The length of the CDR3 is 15 residues. Germline V gene sequence: CDR1 SGHVS, CDR2 FQNEAQ. V was pared by 0 bases and J by 6 bases, with 14 bases between.

The V gene is TRBV10-3, the J gene TRBJ2-1; no definite D call. V was pared by 2 bases and J by 6 bases, with 14 bases between. This CDR3 has 15 amino acids. Germline V gene sequence: CDR1 ENHRY, CDR2 SYGVKD. The CDR3 protein is CAISEVRGDVNEQFF. The CDR3 DNA reads as TGTGCCATCAGTGAGGTCCGAGGCGACGTCAATGAGCAGTTCTTC.

This clonotype appeared a few times. The chain employs TRBV2 and TRBJ1-2; no firm D call. CDR3 length: 13 residues. Germline assignment: CDR1 SNHLY and CDR2 FYNNEI. V was clipped by 1 base and J by 7 bases, with 10 bases between them. This chain's CDR3 is CASSEGGFRGYTF. The CDR3 DNA reads as TGTGCCAGCAGTGAAGGGGGATTCCGTGGCTACACCTTC.

The rearrangement uses TRBV2 and TRBJ2-1; possibly TRBD1 for D (6 bases). Germline CDR1 is SNHLY and CDR2 is FYNNEI. The V end lost 6 bases, the J end lost 7 bases, and 16 bases lay between the germline ends. This CDR3 region has 14 residues. The CDR3 sequence is CASRAGRGENEQFF. CDR3 bases: TGTGCCAGCAGAGCAGGCAGGGGAGAAAATGAGCAGTTCTTC.

V gene TRBV20-1 combines with J gene TRBJ2-3; 14 bases match TRBD2. V shed 0 bases and J 7 bases; nucleotides not matched to a gene: 6. The length of the CDR3 is 16 residues. Germline CDR1 DFQATT, CDR2 SNEGSKA (reference sequence). The CDR3 sequence is CSARDRTSGGSYTQYF. CDR3 bases: TGCAGTGCTAGAGATAGGACTAGCGGGGGGTCATATACGCAGTATTTT.

This clonotype came up a few times. The rearrangement uses TRBV6-5 and TRBJ1-6; D possibly corresponds to TRBD1 (5 bases). Germline CDR1 and CDR2: MNHEY and SVGAGI. This CDR3 has 15 amino acids. The V end lost 6 bases, the J end lost 7 bases, and 16 bases lay between the germline ends. This chain's CDR3 is CASSKWGRKNSPLHF. The CDR3 nucleotides read TGTGCCAGCAGCAAGTGGGGACGGAAAAATTCACCCCTCCACTTT.

This clonotype was seen just once. This chain joins TRBV6-1 and TRBJ2-7; D possibly corresponds to TRBD1 (6 bases). CDR1 and CDR2 from the germline V gene are MNHNS and SASEGT. CDR3 length: 12 amino acids. Deletions cut 11 bases from V and 7 bases from J, with 18 bases between. In DNA form, the CDR3 reads TGTGCCTCCTTATGGGGGCTAGGGGAGCAGTACTTC. This codes for CASLWGLGEQYF.

This clonotype was seen ten or more times. CDR3 nucleotides: TGTGCCAGCAGCTTAGAGGGAGGGAGGGGGCCGCTCAATGAGCAGTTCTTC. Translated: CASSLEGGRGPLNEQFF. This chain links TRBV7-6 with TRBJ2-1; D possibly uses TRBD1 or TRBD2 (7 bases each). V dropped 1 base and J dropped 6 bases, with 19 bases sitting between them. The CDR3 consists of 17 residues. Germline V gene data show CDR1 as SGHVS and CDR2 as FNYEAQ.

This clonotype showed up just a few times. The genes are TRBV6-5 and TRBJ1-1; D is unclear. The germline V gene has CDR1 MNHEY and CDR2 SVGAGI. V was pared by 6 bases and J by 1 base, with 12 bases between. This CDR3 contains 14 residues. CDR3 protein: CASRTSTANTEAFF. CDR3 DNA: TGTGCCAGCAGGACAAGCACAGCGAACACTGAAGCTTTCTTT.

This clonotype has a handful of counts. The V gene is TRBV12-3 or TRBV12-4, the J gene TRBJ1-2; D is unclear. The CDR3 extends over 12 amino acids. V lost 3 bases and J 4 bases, leaving 6 bases between the germline ends. The CDR3 here is CASSFRSYGYTF. In DNA form, the CDR3 reads TGTGCCAGCAGTTTCCGGTCCTATGGCTACACCTTC.

The V call is TRBV5-6, the J call TRBJ1-2; 7 bases agree with TRBD1. The CDR3 has 13 residues. The V gene end was trimmed by 7 bases and the J gene end by 4 bases; junction bases not matched to a gene: 7. CDR1 is SGHDT, CDR2 YYEEEE, per germline. CDR3 in DNA: TGTGCCAGCGACCGACAGGGAACCTATGGCTACACCTTC. It yields the protein CASDRQGTYGYTF.

The table lists this clonotype with a count of one. This rearrangement joins TRBV6-6 to TRBJ2-3; 12 bases are a match to TRBD1. CDR3 length equals 14 residues. The germline V gene encodes CDR1 MNHNY and CDR2 SVGAGI (reference sequence). V lost 7 bases to trimming and J lost 4 bases; unmatched junction nucleotides: 3. CDR3 in DNA: TGTGCCAGCACCGGGACAGGGGGCCCAGATACGCAGTATTTT. Residues: CASTGTGGPDTQYF.

The rearrangement uses TRBV6-2 or TRBV6-3 and TRBJ1-2; D is unresolved. Between the trimmed V and J ends, which lost 4 bases and 8 bases, there was a span of 17 bases. CDR1 is MNHEY, CDR2 SVGEGT, per germline. The CDR3 is 14 amino acids. The CDR3 region is CASSSVRATGGYTF. The CDR3 coding sequence is TGTGCCAGCAGTTCAGTCCGGGCGACGGGGGGCTACACCTTC.

In its sample, this clonotype was seen many times. The chain carries TRBV7-2 and TRBJ2-1; the D gene is possibly TRBD2 (5 bases). Looked up from germline, CDR1 is SGHTA and CDR2 is FQGNSA. The CDR3 has 15 amino acids. V was shortened by 5 bases and J by 4 bases, with 15 bases between the two germline ends. CDR3 nucleotide sequence: TGTGCCAGCAGCGCAAGACGCGGGCCATACAATGAGCAGTTCTTC. This encodes CASSARRGPYNEQFF.

The chain employs TRBV7-6 and TRBJ2-7; D may be TRBD1 (6 bases). With 1 base removed from V and 6 bases from J, the gap between germline ends came to 16 bases. Looked up from germline, CDR1 is SGHVS and CDR2 is FNYEAQ. This CDR3 has 15 residues. The CDR3 loop is CASSLGPDRFSEQYF. In DNA form, the CDR3 reads TGTGCCAGCAGCTTAGGGCCGGACAGATTTAGCGAGCAGTACTTC.

This clonotype appeared a few times. The V and J genes are TRBV5-4 and TRBJ2-7; the D gene is possibly TRBD2 (6 bases). The CDR3 spans 14 residues. Germline V gene data show CDR1 as SGHNT and CDR2 as YYREEE (reference sequence). Between the trimmed V and J ends, which lost 6 bases and 5 bases, there was a span of 18 bases. In DNA form, the CDR3 reads TGTGCCAGCACCAGGGAGGAGCGCCGGGACGAGCAGTACTTC. Translated, it gives CASTREERRDEQYF.

The chain recombines TRBV5-1 with TRBJ2-7; 9 nucleotides line up with TRBD2. The CDR3 is made up of 16 amino acids. J was trimmed by 3 bases and V by 0 bases; bases with no gene match: 7. Germline loops: CDR1 SGHRS, CDR2 YFSETQ. CDR3 bases: TGCGCCAGCAGCTTGGGACTAGCGGACTTTCTCTACGAGCAGTACTTC. It specifies CASSLGLADFLYEQYF.